Listed here are 32 T cell receptor beta chains from one sample, sequenced in a study of cytomegalovirus exposure and HLA in healthy donors (dated by TCRdb to 2015 to 2018). The library was obtained by the immunoSEQ multiplex PCR assay. Sourced from immuneACCESS, this table was stored by TCRdb with only in-frame sequences that have V and J called. A share of the clones is absent; for the studies checked, an unresolved V gene accounts for under half, and the remainder has no known explanation. The sample table shows fewer than 200,000 clones, and roughly 80% are seen once. The ten largest clones take up about 3% of the sample. The sequenced sample was PBMCs. The receptors here all came from a woman under 30 in good health and CMV-seropositive.

V gene TRBV4-3 combines with J gene TRBJ2-1, with D perhaps TRBD2 (5 bases). This CDR3 has 17 residues. The V end lost 0 bases, the J end lost 4 bases, and 16 bases lay between the germline ends. The germline V gene has CDR1 LGHNA and CDR2 YSLEER. CDR3 nucleotide sequence: TGCGCCAGCAGCCAAGATGGTAGCGTCCCCGGTTACAATGAGCAGTTCTTC. Amino acids: CASSQDGSVPGYNEQFF.

This rearrangement joins TRBV29-1 to TRBJ2-1, with 11 bases lining up with TRBD2. Per the germline V gene, CDR1 is SQVTM and CDR2 is ANQGSEA. The CDR3 totals 13 residues. Trimming removed 6 bases from V and 9 bases from J; junction bases left unmatched: 7. Here the CDR3 reads CSVLLAGGFEQFF. CDR3 DNA: TGCAGCGTATTGCTAGCGGGGGGATTTGAGCAGTTCTTC.

This clone is a singleton in its sample. DNA for the CDR3: TGCGCCAGCAGCTTCCGGCAGGAAGACTACGAGCAGTACTTC. Translated: CASSFRQEDYEQYF. V is TRBV5-1 and J is TRBJ2-7; D is uncertain. Deletions cut 2 bases from V and 3 bases from J, with 12 bases between. The CDR3 loop spans 14 amino acids. Germline V gene lookup returns CDR1 SGHRS and CDR2 YFSETQ. Combining the CDR3 with reference TRBV5-1 and TRBJ2-7 gives the whole variable domain KAGVTQTPRYLIKTRGQQVTLSCSPISGHRSVSWYQQTPGQGLQFLFEYFSETQRNKGNFPGRFSGRQFSNSRSEMNVSTLELGDSALYLCASSFRQEDYEQYFGPGTRLTVT.

The V and J genes are TRBV7-2 and TRBJ2-7, with D possibly matching TRBD2 (7 bases). V was trimmed by 5 bases and J by 6 bases, leaving 17 bases between them. Germline V CDR1 and CDR2: SGHTA, FQGNSA. CDR3 length: 14 residues. Here the CDR3 reads CASSGMGGLGEQYF. In DNA form, the CDR3 reads TGTGCCAGCAGCGGAATGGGGGGGCTGGGCGAGCAGTACTTC.

The CDR3 coding sequence is TGTGCCAGCAGCCGGTCCCAGGGAGATACGCAGTATTTT. It specifies CASSRSQGDTQYF. J is TRBJ2-3 and V is TRBV7-9; possibly TRBD1 for D (5 bases). The CDR3 totals 13 residues. Germline V gives CDR1 SEHNR, CDR2 FQNEAQ (reference sequence). The V gene lost 5 bases and the J gene lost 5 bases, with 11 bases spanning the gap.

This rearrangement joins TRBV11-3 to TRBJ2-5; D perhaps matches TRBD2 (5 bases). The V and J ends lost 2 bases and 7 bases respectively, with 14 bases between them. Per the germline V gene, CDR1 is SGHNT and CDR2 is YENEEA. The length of the CDR3 is 14 residues. CDR3 in amino acids: CASSLRGEVGTQYF. CDR3 nucleotide sequence: TGTGCCAGCAGCTTACGGGGAGAGGTTGGGACCCAGTACTTC.

V and J are TRBV10-2 and TRBJ1-2; D remains ambiguous. Trimming removed 2 bases from V and 4 bases from J, with 11 bases in between. The CDR3 loop spans 14 amino acids. Looked up from germline, CDR1 is WSHSY and CDR2 is SAAADI. The CDR3 reads CASSEKRLPYGYTF. Here the CDR3 DNA reads TGCGCCAGCAGTGAGAAACGGTTACCCTATGGCTACACCTTC.

This chain links TRBV10-2 with TRBJ1-5; 7 bases fit TRBD1. The J segment lost 0 bases and the V segment lost 3 bases, leaving 14 bases of the junction unmatched. The CDR3 runs to 19 residues. Per the germline V gene, CDR1 is WSHSY and CDR2 is SAAADI. CDR3 nucleotides: TGCGCCAGCAGTGATGGAGGCGGGACAGCTCAATATAGCAATCAGCCCCAGCATTTT. The encoded protein is CASSDGGGTAQYSNQPQHF.

In this sample, this clone turned up many times. V gene TRBV6-1 combines with J gene TRBJ1-5; no reliable D call. Trimming took 2 bases from V and 7 from J, leaving 9 bases between them. Germline V gives CDR1 MNHNS, CDR2 SASEGT. This CDR3 is built from 13 residues. The chain's CDR3 is CASSEQEIQPQHF. The DNA of the CDR3 is TGTGCCAGCAGTGAACAAGAGATCCAGCCCCAGCATTTT.

This clone came up once. The chain carries TRBV5-4 and TRBJ1-2, with D maybe TRBD1 (5 bases). The CDR3 is 15 residues long. Germline CDR1 and CDR2: SGHNT and YYREEE (reference sequence). Trimming stripped 4 bases from V and 3 bases from J, with 16 bases between. In DNA, the CDR3 is TGTGCCAGCAGCCCGGGGGGGGATATGGACTATGGCTACACCTTC. Encoded protein: CASSPGGDMDYGYTF.

V gene TRBV7-2 combines with J gene TRBJ1-2; 9 bases fit TRBD1. This CDR3 has 15 residues. Per germline, CDR1 SGHTA and CDR2 FQGNSA. V trimming: 8 bases; J trimming: 7 bases; junction bases outside the gene matches: 14. This CDR3 is CASANRGLTTSGYTF. The CDR3 coding sequence is TGTGCCAGCGCTAACAGGGGGCTGACGACGTCTGGCTACACCTTC.

The chain joins TRBV6-6 to TRBJ1-3; 8 bases agree with TRBD1. V was clipped by 4 bases and J by 4 bases; unmatched bases: 6. This CDR3 is 15 amino acids long. Looked up from germline, CDR1 is MNHNY and CDR2 is SVGAGI (reference sequence). Here the CDR3 DNA reads TGTGCCAGCAGTTTACCGACAGGGGTAGGAAACACCATATATTTT. This encodes CASSLPTGVGNTIYF.

The gene calls are TRBV5-1 and TRBJ1-1, with D tentatively TRBD1 (5 bases). CDR3 length equals 15 residues. Trimming left V 0 bases short and J 0 bases short, with 9 bases between. Germline V gene data show CDR1 as SGHRS and CDR2 as YFSETQ. The CDR3 loop is CASSLVRGMNTEAFF. The CDR3 DNA follows: TGCGCCAGCAGCTTGGTACGGGGGATGAACACTGAAGCTTTCTTT. The variable domain in full, with the rest retrieved from reference TRBV5-1 and TRBJ1-1, is KAGVTQTPRYLIKTRGQQVTLSCSPISGHRSVSWYQQTPGQGLQFLFEYFSETQRNKGNFPGRFSGRQFSNSRSEMNVSTLELGDSALYLCASSLVRGMNTEAFFGQGTRLTVV.

The rearrangement uses TRBV10-3 and TRBJ2-3; the match to TRBD2 covers 10 bases. CDR3 size: 16 residues. With 3 bases clipped from V and 2 bases from J, the junction kept 5 bases outside the gene matches. CDR1 ENHRY and CDR2 SYGVKD come from the germline V gene. This CDR3 reads CAISETSGGATDTQYF. The CDR3, as DNA: TGTGCCATCAGTGAAACGAGCGGGGGGGCCACAGATACGCAGTATTTT.

The chain uses TRBV2 and TRBJ1-2; unclear D gene. V dropped 10 bases and J dropped 3 bases, with 15 bases sitting between them. Per the germline V gene, CDR1 is SNHLY and CDR2 is FYNNEI. This CDR3 is built from 13 residues. CDR3 nucleotides: TGTGCCAACACTAGGGTTCCCCACTATGGCTACACCTTC. Residues: CANTRVPHYGYTF.

This clone came up once. This chain joins TRBV6-1 and TRBJ1-2; D unclear. V was shortened by 2 bases and J by 2 bases, with 6 bases between the two germline ends. CDR1 is MNHNS, CDR2 SASEGT, per germline. This CDR3 region has 13 residues. DNA of the CDR3: TGTGCCAGCAGTGAACACACCAACTATGGCTACACCTTC. Translated, it gives CASSEHTNYGYTF.

This chain links TRBV11-3 with TRBJ2-2; 8 bases map to TRBD1. The CDR3 contains 15 residues. Per germline, CDR1 SGHNT and CDR2 YENEEA. The trim removed 5 bases at V and 1 base at J, leaving 3 bases unmatched. The CDR3 nucleotides are TGTGCCAGCAGCCCCGGGACAGGGAACACCGGGGAGCTGTTTTTT. This encodes CASSPGTGNTGELFF.

The V gene is TRBV6-6, the J gene TRBJ1-1; no definite D call. The length of the CDR3 is 14 residues. CDR1 and CDR2 from the germline V gene are MNHNY and SVGAGI (reference sequence). V was shortened by 0 bases and J by 5 bases, with 10 bases between the two germline ends. The CDR3 region has the DNA TGTGCCAGCAGTTACTCGCTGGCCATTACTGAAGCTTTCTTT. Its protein product is CASSYSLAITEAFF.

This rearrangement joins TRBV28 to TRBJ2-5; 16 bases line up with TRBD2. V dropped 6 bases and J dropped 7; count of bases not matched to a gene: 14. Germline V gene lookup returns CDR1 MDHEN and CDR2 SYDVKM. This CDR3 has 18 residues. CDR3 residues: CASRPTGTSGGAVVTQYF. CDR3 in DNA: TGTGCCAGCAGACCGACCGGGACTAGCGGGGGGGCCGTGGTGACCCAGTACTTC.

The V and J genes are TRBV7-6 and TRBJ2-2, with TRBD2 as a possible D gene (6 bases). V was shortened by 5 bases and J by 7 bases, with 14 bases between the two germline ends. Germline CDR1 is SGHVS and CDR2 is FNYEAQ. The CDR3 extends over 14 amino acids. The CDR3 coding sequence is TGTGCCAGCAGCCTCTCGACTAGTGGCGGGGAGCTGTTTTTT. Its protein product is CASSLSTSGGELFF.

V usage is TRBV10-3 and J usage is TRBJ1-2; TRBD1 agrees at 8 bases. Germline lookup yields CDR1 ENHRY and CDR2 SYGVKD. The CDR3 has 14 amino acids. Germline trimming cut 6 bases from V and 6 bases from J; bases unmatched to any gene: 9. CDR3 DNA sequence: TGTGCCATCAGGAAGACAGGGGCCCAGGATGGCTACACCTTC. Its protein product is CAIRKTGAQDGYTF.

The V gene is TRBV11-1, the J gene TRBJ2-4, with TRBD2 matching over 13 bases. CDR3 length: 15 amino acids. The V gene end was trimmed by 5 bases and the J gene end by 8 bases; junction bases not matched to a gene: 6. Germline loops: CDR1 SGHAT, CDR2 FQDESV (reference sequence). The CDR3 region has the DNA TGTGCCAGCAGCCCAGGACTAGCGGGGGATTACATTCAGTACTTC. Translating gives CASSPGLAGDYIQYF.

The V call is TRBV19, the J call TRBJ1-2; 8 positions agree with TRBD1. Germline V gene lookup returns CDR1 LNHDA and CDR2 SQIVND (reference sequence). V shed 5 bases and J 8 bases; nucleotides not matched to a gene: 7. This CDR3 spans 13 amino acids. The CDR3 DNA is TGTGCCAGTAGTCCTAGGACAGGGAGCGGCTACACCTTC. It yields the protein CASSPRTGSGYTF. Complete variable domain (other parts from reference TRBV19 and TRBJ1-2): DGGITQSPKYLFRKEGQNVTLSCEQNLNHDAMYWYRQDPGQGLRLIYYSQIVNDFQKGDIAEGYSVSREKKESFPLTVTSAQKNPTAFYLCASSPRTGSGYTFGSGTRLTVV.

Of note for this clone: The sample has other DNA sequences that encode this CDR3 too. The chain recombines TRBV5-4 with TRBJ1-6, with D possibly TRBD1 on 5 matching bases. The germline V gene encodes CDR1 SGHNT and CDR2 YYREEE (reference sequence). Between the trimmed V and J ends, which lost 3 bases and 1 base, there was a span of 8 bases. The CDR3 spans 15 residues. CDR3 DNA: TGTGCCAGCAGCTCGGGGGTGTCCTATAATTCACCCCTCCACTTT. It is translated as CASSSGVSYNSPLHF.

V gene TRBV27 combines with J gene TRBJ2-6; D is unclear. V lost 7 bases and J 0 bases, leaving 13 bases between the germline ends. The CDR3 totals 16 residues. CDR1 and CDR2 (germline): MNHEY, SMNVEV (reference sequence). The DNA for the CDR3 is TGTGCCAGCACCCCCATCCTGAGCTCTGGGGCCAACGTCCTGACTTTC. Amino acids: CASTPILSSGANVLTF.

The J gene is TRBJ1-1, the V gene TRBV5-1, with 7 nucleotides matching TRBD1. Trimming removed 4 bases from V and 7 bases from J; junction bases left unmatched: 7. Germline loops: CDR1 SGHRS, CDR2 YFSETQ. The CDR3 is 13 amino acids. DNA for the CDR3: TGCGCCAGCAGCAGAGGGACAGCCTATGAAGCTTTCTTT. Its translation: CASSRGTAYEAFF.

This sequence joins TRBV7-6 and TRBJ2-2, with 7 bases identical to TRBD1. J was trimmed by 11 bases and V by 6 bases; bases with no gene match: 15. The CDR3 runs 15 residues. Germline V gives CDR1 SGHVS, CDR2 FNYEAQ. The CDR3: CASSTGTQRGRELFF. DNA for the CDR3: TGTGCCAGCAGTACCGGGACCCAGAGGGGGCGAGAGCTGTTTTTT.

This clone was detected ten times or more. The gene calls are TRBV9 and TRBJ2-1; D possibly corresponds to TRBD2 (5 bases). Trimming pared 0 bases from V and 4 bases from J, leaving 5 bases between. The CDR3 covers 13 residues. Germline V gene lookup returns CDR1 SGDLS and CDR2 YYNGEE. CDR3 coding DNA: TGTGCCAGCAGCGTAGGGGAGTACAATGAGCAGTTCTTC. It specifies CASSVGEYNEQFF.

This sequence joins TRBV6-5 and TRBJ1-5, with TRBD1 as a possible D gene (5 bases). V was pared by 0 bases and J by 4 bases, with 13 bases between. This CDR3 has 16 amino acids. Germline assignment: CDR1 MNHEY and CDR2 SVGAGI. The CDR3 DNA is TGTGCCAGCAGTTACTCTTCCTTCCAGGGAAATCAGCCCCAGCATTTT. It specifies CASSYSSFQGNQPQHF.

The chain carries TRBV6-6 and TRBJ2-2; TRBD1 matches 7 bases. The CDR3 contains 15 residues. Germline V gives CDR1 MNHNY, CDR2 SVGAGI (reference sequence). The trim removed 6 bases at V and 1 base at J, leaving 5 bases unmatched. The CDR3 is CASSPAGGNTGELFF. CDR3 bases: TGTGCCAGCAGCCCCGCAGGGGGGAACACCGGGGAGCTGTTTTTT.

The V call is TRBV5-4, the J call TRBJ2-1; tentatively, D is TRBD1 (5 bases). This CDR3 contains 15 residues. Deletions cut 1 base from V and 2 bases from J, with 10 bases between. Per the germline V gene, CDR1 is SGHNT and CDR2 is YYREEE (reference sequence). CDR3 in DNA: TGTGCCAGCAGCTTGTGGGGCGGCCCCTACAATGAGCAGTTCTTC. Translation gives CASSLWGGPYNEQFF. Looking up the rest from reference TRBV5-4 and TRBJ2-1 gives the full variable domain: ETGVTQSPTHLIKTRGQQVTLRCSSQSGHNTVSWYQQALGQGPQFIFQYYREEENGRGNFPPRFSGLQFPNYSSELNVNALELDDSALYLCASSLWGGPYNEQFFGPGTRLTVL.

V gene TRBV2 combines with J gene TRBJ1-5; D may be TRBD1 (5 bases). Germline V CDR1 and CDR2: SNHLY, FYNNEI. V gave up 6 bases and J gave up 5 bases, with 14 bases separating them. CDR3 length: 14 residues. The CDR3 region is CASRAGRTDQPQHF. CDR3 bases: TGTGCCAGCAGAGCGGGACGGACTGATCAGCCCCAGCATTTT.